Listed below are T cell receptor beta chains from one sample, sequenced in a study of cytomegalovirus exposure and HLA in healthy donors. Assay used: immunoSEQ multiplex PCR; TCRdb lists only in-frame clones, some missing. The table records about 200,000 clones, 87% of them present only once. Input material: PBMCs. These receptors were taken from a boy aged 2 to 9 in good health and CMV-seronegative. Both conserved end residues are part of each CDR3. D genes are given only for firm matches. For some rows the clone size is stated as once, few or many, or as a class when expanded; others skip it.

V gene: TRBV7-3
clone size: once
J gene: TRBJ1-5
D gene: TRBD1
CDR3 DNA: TGTGCCAGCAGCTTAAGCGGGACAGGAATTGGTCAGCCCCAGCATTTT
CDR3 protein: CASSLSGTGIGQPQHF

V gene: TRBV5-4
clone size: .
J gene: TRBJ2-6
D gene: TRBD1
CDR3 DNA: TGTGCCAGCAGCGGGGATGGACAGGGGGCTGGGGCCAACGTCCTGACTTTC
CDR3 protein: CASSGDGQGAGANVLTF

V gene: TRBV9
clone size: .
J gene: TRBJ2-1
D gene: TRBD2
CDR3 DNA: TGTGCCAGCAGCGTAGTAGGGACTACGTACAATGAGCAGTTCTTC
CDR3 protein: CASSVVGTTYNEQFF

V gene: TRBV5-1
clone size: few
J gene: TRBJ1-1
D gene: .
CDR3 DNA: TGCGCCAGCAGCCCTACCACAGGGACCTATGAAGCTTTCTTT
CDR3 protein: CASSPTTGTYEAFF

V gene: TRBV5-4
clone size: .
J gene: TRBJ2-1
D gene: .
CDR3 DNA: TGTGCCAGCAGCCCGGATAGGGGGTCCAACTACAATGAGCAGTTCTTC
CDR3 protein: CASSPDRGSNYNEQFF

V gene: TRBV6-5
clone size: once
J gene: TRBJ1-2
D gene: TRBD1
CDR3 DNA: TGTGCCAGCAGTTACCGGGACAGGATCTATGGCTACACCTTC
CDR3 protein: CASSYRDRIYGYTF

V gene: TRBV6-6
clone size: .
J gene: TRBJ1-1
D gene: TRBD1
CDR3 DNA: TGTGCCAGCAGTTCTACCGGGACAGGGGACCGAACTGAAGCTTTCTTT
CDR3 protein: CASSSTGTGDRTEAFF

V gene: TRBV5-4
clone size: .
J gene: TRBJ1-1
D gene: .
CDR3 DNA: TGTGCCAGCAGCTTGGACTCGCGGACAGAATTGAACACTGAAGCTTTCTTT
CDR3 protein: CASSLDSRTELNTEAFF

V gene: TRBV30
clone size: .
J gene: TRBJ1-3
D gene: TRBD1
CDR3 DNA: TGTGCCTGGAGTATGGACAGGATCGCCGCTCGCTCTGGAAACACCATATATTTT
CDR3 protein: CAWSMDRIAARSGNTIYF

V gene: TRBV7-2
clone size: .
J gene: TRBJ2-5
D gene: .
CDR3 DNA: TGTGCCAGCAGCCCGGGAAATTTGGAGACCCAGTACTTC
CDR3 protein: CASSPGNLETQYF

V gene: TRBV6-4
clone size: once
J gene: TRBJ2-1
D gene: TRBD2
CDR3 DNA: TGTGCCAGCAGCGTAATACTAGCGGGTGGTTACAATGAGCAGTTCTTC
CDR3 protein: CASSVILAGGYNEQFF

V gene: TRBV4-2
clone size: .
J gene: TRBJ1-5
D gene: .
CDR3 DNA: TGTGCCAGCAGCCAAGATGCTAGGGGACAGCCCCAGCATTTT
CDR3 protein: CASSQDARGQPQHF

V gene: TRBV19
clone size: .
J gene: TRBJ2-2
D gene: TRBD1
CDR3 DNA: TGTGCCAGTAGTCGCCCACAGGGGGTGAACACCGGGGAGCTGTTTTTT
CDR3 protein: CASSRPQGVNTGELFF

V gene: TRBV5-1
clone size: once
J gene: TRBJ1-1
D gene: .
CDR3 DNA: TGCGCCAGCAGCGTGAGTGACACCGGGAACACTGAAGCTTTTTTT
CDR3 protein: CASSVSDTGNTEAFF

V gene: TRBV18
clone size: .
J gene: TRBJ2-3
D gene: TRBD2
CDR3 DNA: TGTGCCAGCTCACGCGCTAGCGGTAGCACAGATACGCAGTATTTT
CDR3 protein: CASSRASGSTDTQYF

V gene: TRBV19
clone size: .
J gene: TRBJ1-3
D gene: TRBD1
CDR3 DNA: TGTGCCAGTACTCCGACAGGGACTGCCGGTGGAGACACCATATATTTT
CDR3 protein: CASTPTGTAGGDTIYF

V gene: TRBV25-1
clone size: .
J gene: TRBJ1-5
D gene: .
CDR3 DNA: TGTGCCAGCACGACAGGAAATCAGCCCCAGCATTTT
CDR3 protein: CASTTGNQPQHF

V gene: TRBV9
clone size: .
J gene: TRBJ1-2
D gene: .
CDR3 DNA: TGTGCCAGCAGCGTAGGTTCGGTCTCCTATGGCTACACCTTC
CDR3 protein: CASSVGSVSYGYTF

V gene: TRBV6-6
clone size: .
J gene: TRBJ2-1
D gene: TRBD1
CDR3 DNA: TGTGCCAGCAGTTACTCGAGGGGACAGGGGTCAAATGAGCAGTTCTTC
CDR3 protein: CASSYSRGQGSNEQFF

V gene: TRBV4-2
clone size: .
J gene: TRBJ2-3
D gene: TRBD2
CDR3 DNA: TGTGCCAGCAGCCACATAGCGGGGGGAATGAGCACAGATACGCAGTATTTT
CDR3 protein: CASSHIAGGMSTDTQYF

V gene: TRBV7-7
clone size: .
J gene: TRBJ2-5
D gene: TRBD2
CDR3 DNA: TGTGCCAGCAGCCGACTAGCAGTAGAGACCCAGTACTTC
CDR3 protein: CASSRLAVETQYF

V gene: TRBV6-5
clone size: .
J gene: TRBJ2-5
D gene: TRBD2
CDR3 DNA: TGTGCCAGCAGGGAAGCGGGGGTGAAGGAGACCCAGTACTTC
CDR3 protein: CASREAGVKETQYF